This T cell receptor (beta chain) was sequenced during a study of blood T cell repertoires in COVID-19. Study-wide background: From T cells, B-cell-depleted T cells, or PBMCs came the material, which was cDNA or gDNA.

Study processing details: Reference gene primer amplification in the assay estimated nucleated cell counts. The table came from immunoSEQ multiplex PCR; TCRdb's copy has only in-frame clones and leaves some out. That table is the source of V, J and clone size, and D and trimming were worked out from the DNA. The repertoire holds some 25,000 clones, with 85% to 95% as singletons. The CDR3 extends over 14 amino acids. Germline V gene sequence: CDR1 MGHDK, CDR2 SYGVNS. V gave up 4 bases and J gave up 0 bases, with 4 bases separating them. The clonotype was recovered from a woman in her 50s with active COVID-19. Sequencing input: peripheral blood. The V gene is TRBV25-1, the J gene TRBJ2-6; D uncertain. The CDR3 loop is CASSANSGANVLTF. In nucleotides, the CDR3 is TGTGCCAGCAGTGCCAACTCTGGGGCCAACGTCCTGACTTTC.